Listed below are T cell receptor beta chains from one sample, sequenced in a study of shared clonotypes between healthy human individuals. TCRdb's copy holds only in-frame clones and misses some; the assay was immunoSEQ multiplex PCR. The table includes some 510,000 clones, about four fifths detected once. The source material was PBMCs. Receptor source: a woman between 40 and 55 years old in good health. Some clones in this sample may be carry-over from other donors' samples. The CDR3 runs from the conserved cysteine through the conserved F or W. Fields, in order: CDR3 DNA, CDR3 protein, clone size, V gene, J gene, D gene. D genes are given only for firm matches. For some rows the clone size is stated as once, few or many, or as a class when expanded; others skip it.

DNA: TGTGCCAGCAGCCCCGTGGGGGCTTCCGGGGAGCTGTTTTTT; CDR3: CASSPVGASGELFF; size: -; V: TRBV7-9; J: TRBJ2-2; D: -
DNA: TGTGCCAGCAGGGGGGCAGGGGCCTCCTCTGGGGCCAACGTCCTGACTTTC; CDR3: CASRGAGASSGANVLTF; size: few; V: TRBV28; J: TRBJ2-6; D: -
DNA: TGCGCCACCCAGATCGAGCAGTACTTC; CDR3: CATQIEQYF; size: -; V: TRBV10-1; J: TRBJ2-7; D: -
DNA: TGTGCCATCAGTGAGTCGACTCCCTATGGCTACACCTTC; CDR3: CAISESTPYGYTF; size: -; V: TRBV10-3; J: TRBJ1-2; D: -
DNA: TGTGCCAGCAGCAGTAGCGGGGAACGGGGCAACTATGGCTACACCTTC; CDR3: CASSSSGERGNYGYTF; size: -; V: TRBV7-2; J: TRBJ1-2; D: -
DNA: TGCGCCAGCAGCTTGGCGGGGGTCGACAATCAGCCCCAGCATTTT; CDR3: CASSLAGVDNQPQHF; size: -; V: TRBV5-1; J: TRBJ1-5; D: -
DNA: TGTGCCATTCGAGGGGGCGGTAGTGAAAAACTGTTTTTT; CDR3: CAIRGGGSEKLFF; size: -; V: TRBV19; J: TRBJ1-4; D: TRBD1
DNA: TGTGCCAGCAGGGGGGCCCCAGCCAAAAACATTCAGTACTTC; CDR3: CASRGAPAKNIQYF; size: -; V: TRBV5-6; J: TRBJ2-4; D: -
DNA: TGTGCCAGCAATGTCCGGGAGAGAGAGACCCAGTACTTC; CDR3: CASNVRERETQYF; size: -; V: TRBV28; J: TRBJ2-5; D: -
DNA: TGCGCCAGCAGCTCCGAGATTTACAATGAGCAGTTCTTC; CDR3: CASSSEIYNEQFF; size: once; V: TRBV5-1; J: TRBJ2-1; D: -
DNA: TGTGCCAGCAGTCCCATTAGCTCTGGAAACACCATATATTTT; CDR3: CASSPISSGNTIYF; size: -; V: TRBV5-6; J: TRBJ1-3; D: -
DNA: TGTGCCAGCGCCACGGTCAATCTAGCCAAAAACATTCAGTACTTC; CDR3: CASATVNLAKNIQYF; size: -; V: TRBV28; J: TRBJ2-4; D: -
DNA: TGTGCCATCAGTGATGGTGCGCGGGGGGAGATTAATGAAAAACTGTTTTTT; CDR3: CAISDGARGEINEKLFF; size: -; V: TRBV10-3; J: TRBJ1-4; D: -
DNA: TGTGCCACCAGCAGAGAAGCGAACAGGCCGAACTATGGCTACACCTTC; CDR3: CATSREANRPNYGYTF; size: few; V: TRBV15; J: TRBJ1-2; D: -
DNA: TGTGCCAGTAGTCTCCAGGGACAGAAAAGTGAAAAACTGTTTTTT; CDR3: CASSLQGQKSEKLFF; size: few; V: TRBV19; J: TRBJ1-4; D: TRBD1
DNA: TGTGCCAGTAGTATATACTTCATCGGGACAGGCTCTGGAAACACCATATATTTT; CDR3: CASSIYFIGTGSGNTIYF; size: -; V: TRBV19; J: TRBJ1-3; D: TRBD1
DNA: TGCGCCAGCAGCTCCGCCGGGACCCATCGCCAGCAGTACTTC; CDR3: CASSSAGTHRQQYF; size: -; V: TRBV5-1; J: TRBJ2-7; D: -
DNA: TGCGCCAGCAGCTTGAGTCCGACTAGCGGGGAGCAGTACTTC; CDR3: CASSLSPTSGEQYF; size: -; V: TRBV5-1; J: TRBJ2-7; D: TRBD2
DNA: TGTGCCATCAGTCCCGTACTCGGACAGGGTACTAGCGGGCCTTCTAGCACAGATACGCAGTATTTT; CDR3: CAISPVLGQGTSGPSSTDTQYF; size: -; V: TRBV10-3; J: TRBJ2-3; D: -
DNA: TGTGCCAGCACCCCTTTCGGGACTAGCGGCTACAATGAGCAGTTCTTC; CDR3: CASTPFGTSGYNEQFF; size: -; V: TRBV27; J: TRBJ2-1; D: TRBD2
DNA: TGTGCCAGCAGTCCGACAGGGGGGCTCTACGAGCAGTACTTC; CDR3: CASSPTGGLYEQYF; size: -; V: TRBV9; J: TRBJ2-7; D: TRBD1
DNA: TGCGCCAGCAGCACTAGCGGGAGCCAGCAAGAGACCCAGTACTTC; CDR3: CASSTSGSQQETQYF; size: -; V: TRBV5-1; J: TRBJ2-5; D: TRBD2
DNA: TGTGCCAGCAGTTACGCGAGTAGCGGGGGCACAGATACGCAGTATTTT; CDR3: CASSYASSGGTDTQYF; size: -; V: TRBV6-6; J: TRBJ2-3; D: TRBD2
DNA: TGTGCCAACGAAGAGACAGGCAGGGCCGAGCAGTACTTC; CDR3: CANEETGRAEQYF; size: -; V: TRBV21-1; J: TRBJ2-7; D: -